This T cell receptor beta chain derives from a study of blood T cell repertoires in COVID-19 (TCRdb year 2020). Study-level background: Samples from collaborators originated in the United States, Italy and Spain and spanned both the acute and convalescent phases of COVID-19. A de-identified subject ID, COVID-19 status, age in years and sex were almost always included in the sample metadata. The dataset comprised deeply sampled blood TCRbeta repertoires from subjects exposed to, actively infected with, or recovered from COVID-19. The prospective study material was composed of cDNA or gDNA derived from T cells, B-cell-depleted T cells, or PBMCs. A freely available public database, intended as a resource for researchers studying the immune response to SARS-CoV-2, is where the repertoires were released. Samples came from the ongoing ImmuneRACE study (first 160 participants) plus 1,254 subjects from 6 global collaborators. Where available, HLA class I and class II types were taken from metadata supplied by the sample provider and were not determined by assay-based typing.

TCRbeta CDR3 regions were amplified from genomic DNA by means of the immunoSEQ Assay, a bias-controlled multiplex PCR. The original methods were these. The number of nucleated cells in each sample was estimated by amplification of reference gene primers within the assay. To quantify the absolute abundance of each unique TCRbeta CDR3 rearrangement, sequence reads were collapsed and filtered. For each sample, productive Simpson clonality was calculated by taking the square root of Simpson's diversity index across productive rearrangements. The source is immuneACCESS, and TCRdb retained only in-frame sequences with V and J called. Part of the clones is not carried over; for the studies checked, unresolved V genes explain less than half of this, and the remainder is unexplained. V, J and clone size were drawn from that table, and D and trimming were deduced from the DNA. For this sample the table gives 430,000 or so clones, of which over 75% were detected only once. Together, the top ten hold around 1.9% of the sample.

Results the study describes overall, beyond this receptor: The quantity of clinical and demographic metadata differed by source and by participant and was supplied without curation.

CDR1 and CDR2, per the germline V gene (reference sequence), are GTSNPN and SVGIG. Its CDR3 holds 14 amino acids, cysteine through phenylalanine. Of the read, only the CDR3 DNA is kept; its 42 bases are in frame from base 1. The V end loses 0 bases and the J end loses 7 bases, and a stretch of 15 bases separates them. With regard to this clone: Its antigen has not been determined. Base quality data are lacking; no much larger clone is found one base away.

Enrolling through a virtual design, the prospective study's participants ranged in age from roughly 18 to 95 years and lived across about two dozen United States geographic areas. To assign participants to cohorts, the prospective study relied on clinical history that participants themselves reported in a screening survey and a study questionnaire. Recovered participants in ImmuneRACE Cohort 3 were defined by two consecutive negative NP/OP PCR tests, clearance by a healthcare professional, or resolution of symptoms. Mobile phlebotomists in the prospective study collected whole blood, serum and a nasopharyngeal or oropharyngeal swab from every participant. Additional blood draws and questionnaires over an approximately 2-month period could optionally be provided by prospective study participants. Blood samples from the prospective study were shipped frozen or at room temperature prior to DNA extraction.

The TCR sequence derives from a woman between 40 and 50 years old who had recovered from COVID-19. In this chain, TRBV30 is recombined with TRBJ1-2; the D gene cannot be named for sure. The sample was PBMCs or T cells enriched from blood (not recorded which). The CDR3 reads CAWSVLGAVAGYTF. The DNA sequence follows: TGTGCCTGGAGTGTACTGGGCGCTGTTGCTGGCTACACCTTC.